This is a list of T cell receptor beta chains from one sample in a study of T cells in Graves' hyperthyroidism and ophthalmopathy. One entry per CDR3 protein, called by TCRdb with MiXCR from the multiplex PCR reads. The sample lists over 150,000 distinct CDR3 sequences; roughly 17% were seen once. Sequenced sample: blood. The receptors were sampled from a woman aged 45-65 years with Graves' hyperthyroidism. Both conserved end residues are part of each CDR3. The order of the fields is J gene, D gene, clone size, V gene, CDR3 DNA, CDR3 protein. The D gene is left open where the match is weak. Clone size is shown for a subset of rows, as once, few, many or a class of expanded clone.

j_gene: TRBJ2-4
d_gene: .
abundance: .
v_gene: TRBV29-1
CDR3nt: TGCAGCGTTCTTGGCGGAAAAAACATTCAGTACTTC
CDR3aa: CSVLGGKNIQYF

j_gene: TRBJ2-5
d_gene: .
abundance: many
v_gene: TRBV18
CDR3nt: TGTGCCAGCTCACCTGGTGATGGCGGACTCCAAGAGACCCAGTACTTC
CDR3aa: CASSPGDGGLQETQYF

j_gene: TRBJ2-7
d_gene: .
abundance: few
v_gene: TRBV6-2/TRBV6-3
CDR3nt: TGTGCCAGCAGCGCGCAAAGCGGTACTTCCTACGAGCAGTACTTC
CDR3aa: CASSAQSGTSYEQYF

j_gene: TRBJ2-1
d_gene: TRBD2
abundance: .
v_gene: TRBV18
CDR3nt: TGTGCCAGCTCCCTCCCAAGGATCCCGGGACTAGCGGAAGAGGGGCAGTTCTTC
CDR3aa: CASSLPRIPGLAEEGQFF

j_gene: TRBJ2-7
d_gene: .
abundance: .
v_gene: TRBV27
CDR3nt: TGTGCCAGCAGTGCGGGGACCAACACCTTCTACGAGCAGTACTTC
CDR3aa: CASSAGTNTFYEQYF

j_gene: TRBJ2-5
d_gene: .
abundance: many
v_gene: TRBV3-1
CDR3nt: TGTGCCAGCAACTCAATGGGTACAGGCCAAGAGACCCAGTACTTC
CDR3aa: CASNSMGTGQETQYF

j_gene: TRBJ1-4
d_gene: TRBD1
abundance: .
v_gene: TRBV7-8
CDR3nt: TGTGCCAGCAGCTCCCCCCTTGGGACAGATGAAAAACTGTTTTTT
CDR3aa: CASSSPLGTDEKLFF

j_gene: TRBJ1-2
d_gene: TRBD1
abundance: few
v_gene: TRBV7-9
CDR3nt: TGTGCCAGCAGAGTGACAGGGGGTGGTGACTATGGCTACACCTTC
CDR3aa: CASRVTGGGDYGYTF

j_gene: TRBJ2-1
d_gene: .
abundance: many
v_gene: TRBV20-1
CDR3nt: TGCAGTGCTCTGGCGGAAATCAATGAGCAGTTCTTC
CDR3aa: CSALAEINEQFF

j_gene: TRBJ2-7
d_gene: TRBD2
abundance: .
v_gene: TRBV28
CDR3nt: TGTGCCAGCACCTCCTCAGCGGGAGGATTCTACGAGCAGTACTTC
CDR3aa: CASTSSAGGFYEQYF

j_gene: TRBJ1-4
d_gene: .
abundance: few
v_gene: TRBV5-5
CDR3nt: TGTGCCAGCAGCTTGGGGAGACATGCAACTAATGAAAAACTGTTTTTT
CDR3aa: CASSLGRHATNEKLFF

j_gene: TRBJ2-4
d_gene: .
abundance: few
v_gene: TRBV14
CDR3nt: TGTGCCAGCAGCCAAGATCGTTGGACAGGTCCGGGAGCAGCCAAAAACATTCAGTACTTC
CDR3aa: CASSQDRWTGPGAAKNIQYF

j_gene: TRBJ2-7
d_gene: .
abundance: .
v_gene: TRBV4-2
CDR3nt: TGTGCCAGCAGCCAAGCTTGGGGGGCCGACTACGAGCAGTACTTC
CDR3aa: CASSQAWGADYEQYF

j_gene: TRBJ1-6
d_gene: .
abundance: .
v_gene: TRBV5-1
CDR3nt: TGCGCCAGCAGCTCGAAGGGACGGGAATTAAATCGTCTCCTCCACTTT
CDR3aa: CASSSKGRELNRLLHF

j_gene: TRBJ2-3
d_gene: .
abundance: .
v_gene: TRBV7-3
CDR3nt: TGTGCCAGCAGCCCACTGGGACTCCTCACAGATACGCAGTATTTT
CDR3aa: CASSPLGLLTDTQYF

j_gene: TRBJ2-1
d_gene: TRBD1
abundance: many
v_gene: TRBV6-1
CDR3nt: TGTGCCAGCATCCGACAGGGCGAAAATGAGCAGTTCTTC
CDR3aa: CASIRQGENEQFF

j_gene: TRBJ2-7
d_gene: TRBD2
abundance: .
v_gene: TRBV6-2/TRBV6-3
CDR3nt: TGTGCCAGCAACGGACTAGCGCCCGACGAGCAGTACTTC
CDR3aa: CASNGLAPDEQYF

j_gene: TRBJ1-3
d_gene: .
abundance: many
v_gene: TRBV29-1
CDR3nt: TGCAGCGGGGACTCTGGAAACACCATATATTTT
CDR3aa: CSGDSGNTIYF

j_gene: TRBJ2-7
d_gene: .
abundance: many
v_gene: TRBV6-1
CDR3nt: TGTGCCAGCAGTGATCCCCTACCTAGGGACGAGCAGTACTTC
CDR3aa: CASSDPLPRDEQYF

j_gene: TRBJ1-5
d_gene: .
abundance: .
v_gene: TRBV27
CDR3nt: TGTGCCACCGGTACCCTGAGCAATCAGCCCCAGCATTTT
CDR3aa: CATGTLSNQPQHF

j_gene: TRBJ2-3
d_gene: .
abundance: many
v_gene: TRBV4-1
CDR3nt: TGCGCCAGCAGCCTCCGCGGCTCCCTGGAGACGCAGTATTTT
CDR3aa: CASSLRGSLETQYF

j_gene: TRBJ2-7
d_gene: TRBD2
abundance: many
v_gene: TRBV30
CDR3nt: TGTGCCTGGAGTAGACTAGCGGGAGCCGATGAGCAGTACTTC
CDR3aa: CAWSRLAGADEQYF

j_gene: TRBJ2-7
d_gene: TRBD2
abundance: many
v_gene: TRBV7-9
CDR3nt: TGTGCCAGCAGCCCGCGGGGAGCGGGACTGTTCGAGCAGTACTTC
CDR3aa: CASSPRGAGLFEQYF

j_gene: TRBJ2-2
d_gene: .
abundance: few
v_gene: TRBV12-3/TRBV12-4
CDR3nt: TGTGCCAGCAGGGCACAGGGATACACCGGGGAGCTGTTTTTT
CDR3aa: CASRAQGYTGELFF

j_gene: TRBJ2-1
d_gene: .
abundance: many
v_gene: TRBV7-3
CDR3nt: TGTGCCAGCAGCTTATCGGGGGTGGTCCGTAACAATGAGCAGTTCTTC
CDR3aa: CASSLSGVVRNNEQFF

j_gene: TRBJ1-6
d_gene: .
abundance: .
v_gene: TRBV20-1
CDR3nt: TGCAGTGCTAGGCCAGGGGCTAATTCACCCCTCCACTTT
CDR3aa: CSARPGANSPLHF

j_gene: TRBJ2-4
d_gene: TRBD2
abundance: .
v_gene: TRBV5-1
CDR3nt: TGCGCCAGCAGCTTGGTTGTGGGAGGGAAAAACATTCAGTACTTC
CDR3aa: CASSLVVGGKNIQYF

j_gene: TRBJ2-4
d_gene: TRBD1
abundance: .
v_gene: TRBV5-1
CDR3nt: TGCGCCAGCAGCTTGGTCCCGGGACAGGGAAACATTCAGTACTTC
CDR3aa: CASSLVPGQGNIQYF

j_gene: TRBJ2-7
d_gene: TRBD2
abundance: .
v_gene: TRBV27
CDR3nt: TGTGCCAGCAGTTTAGCCCACCCTAGCGGGGGGATCTCCTACGAGCAGTACTTC
CDR3aa: CASSLAHPSGGISYEQYF

j_gene: TRBJ1-2
d_gene: .
abundance: .
v_gene: TRBV7-6
CDR3nt: TGTGCCAGCAGCTTAGAGCAAAACTATGGCTACACCTTC
CDR3aa: CASSLEQNYGYTF

j_gene: TRBJ2-3
d_gene: .
abundance: .
v_gene: TRBV20-1
CDR3nt: TGCAGTGCTAGTTTCCCGGGCGGAGATACGCAGTATTTT
CDR3aa: CSASFPGGDTQYF

j_gene: TRBJ2-3
d_gene: .
abundance: few
v_gene: TRBV5-1
CDR3nt: TGCGCCAGCAGCATGGGTACCCTGAGCACAGATACGCAGTATTTT
CDR3aa: CASSMGTLSTDTQYF

j_gene: TRBJ1-1
d_gene: TRBD1
abundance: many
v_gene: TRBV11-2
CDR3nt: TGTGCCAGCAGCCCGAGGGACAGGTCGAACACTGAAGCTTTCTTT
CDR3aa: CASSPRDRSNTEAFF

j_gene: TRBJ1-6
d_gene: .
abundance: .
v_gene: TRBV12-3/TRBV12-4
CDR3nt: TGTGCCAGCAGTTTAACAGATTATAATTCACCCCTCCACTTT
CDR3aa: CASSLTDYNSPLHF

j_gene: TRBJ2-1
d_gene: TRBD2
abundance: many
v_gene: TRBV20-1
CDR3nt: TGCAGTGTTCAGACTGCTAGCGGGACCTACAATGAGCAGTTCTTC
CDR3aa: CSVQTASGTYNEQFF

j_gene: TRBJ2-3
d_gene: TRBD1
abundance: .
v_gene: TRBV2
CDR3nt: TGTGCCAGCAGGGGAGACAGGGGGAGGGATACGCAGTATTTT
CDR3aa: CASRGDRGRDTQYF

j_gene: TRBJ1-4
d_gene: .
abundance: .
v_gene: TRBV28
CDR3nt: TGTGCCAGCAGTAAAGAGTCTAATGAAAAACTGTTTTTT
CDR3aa: CASSKESNEKLFF

j_gene: TRBJ2-3
d_gene: TRBD1
abundance: .
v_gene: TRBV7-2
CDR3nt: TGTGCCAGCAGCTTGAACAGGGGCGAAGGGACGCAGTATTTT
CDR3aa: CASSLNRGEGTQYF

j_gene: TRBJ2-3
d_gene: TRBD2
abundance: .
v_gene: TRBV19
CDR3nt: TGTGCCAGTAGTGAAGGACTAGCGGGAGTGACAGATACGCAGTATTTT
CDR3aa: CASSEGLAGVTDTQYF

j_gene: TRBJ2-1
d_gene: TRBD1
abundance: many
v_gene: TRBV7-7
CDR3nt: TGTGCTAGCAGCTTAGCGGACAGGGGTTACAATGAGCAGTTCTTC
CDR3aa: CASSLADRGYNEQFF

j_gene: TRBJ1-5
d_gene: TRBD1
abundance: few
v_gene: TRBV19
CDR3nt: TGTGCCAGTAGAACGACGGGCAGACAGGGGTATCAGCCCCAGCATTTT
CDR3aa: CASRTTGRQGYQPQHF

j_gene: TRBJ2-3
d_gene: TRBD2
abundance: .
v_gene: TRBV6-1
CDR3nt: TGTGCCAGCAGTGAATGGGGACTAGCAGCAGATACGCGGTATTTT
CDR3aa: CASSEWGLAADTRYF

j_gene: TRBJ2-7
d_gene: .
abundance: many
v_gene: TRBV7-2
CDR3nt: TGTGCCAGCAGCCCACATGGGGGCGGAACCTCCTACGAGCAGTACTTC
CDR3aa: CASSPHGGGTSYEQYF

j_gene: TRBJ2-1
d_gene: TRBD2
abundance: many
v_gene: TRBV24-1
CDR3nt: TGTGCCACCGCGGGGAGGGGCAATGAGCAGTTCTTC
CDR3aa: CATAGRGNEQFF

j_gene: TRBJ1-4
d_gene: TRBD1
abundance: few
v_gene: TRBV6-1
CDR3nt: TGTGCCAGCAGACGCGGACAGGGGAAGGGCGAAAAACTGTTTTTT
CDR3aa: CASRRGQGKGEKLFF

j_gene: TRBJ1-1
d_gene: TRBD1
abundance: few
v_gene: TRBV19
CDR3nt: TGTGCCAGTAGTATTGGGACAGGGAGGGCGCAAACTGAAGCTTTCTTT
CDR3aa: CASSIGTGRAQTEAFF

j_gene: TRBJ1-1
d_gene: .
abundance: .
v_gene: TRBV4-1
CDR3nt: TGCGCCAGCCTGAGGTGGGGGGACACTGAGGCTTTCTTT
CDR3aa: CASLRWGDTEAFF

j_gene: TRBJ2-3
d_gene: TRBD2
abundance: many
v_gene: TRBV5-1
CDR3nt: TGCGCCAGCAGCTCGCTGGGCGGGAGGGCCATCACAGATACGCAGTATTTT
CDR3aa: CASSSLGGRAITDTQYF

j_gene: TRBJ2-5
d_gene: TRBD1
abundance: few
v_gene: TRBV30
CDR3nt: TGTGCCTGTCTCAGGGGGACAGGGTACTACTTC
CDR3aa: CACLRGTGYYF

j_gene: TRBJ1-2
d_gene: .
abundance: many
v_gene: TRBV15
CDR3nt: TGTGCCACCAGCAGAGATCGGGTGGCAGGGAATGTTGGCTACACCTTC
CDR3aa: CATSRDRVAGNVGYTF

j_gene: TRBJ2-3
d_gene: .
abundance: .
v_gene: TRBV27
CDR3nt: TGTGCCAGCAGTGCACACCGGGACTTAGAGGATACGCAGTATTTT
CDR3aa: CASSAHRDLEDTQYF

j_gene: TRBJ2-2
d_gene: TRBD2
abundance: many
v_gene: TRBV3-1
CDR3nt: TGTGCCAGCAGCCGCCCCACTAGCGGGAAGTCGACCGGGGAGCTGTTTTTT
CDR3aa: CASSRPTSGKSTGELFF

j_gene: TRBJ2-5
d_gene: .
abundance: many
v_gene: TRBV7-3
CDR3nt: TGTGCCAGCAGCCGGAGCGTAACCGAGACCCAGTACTTC
CDR3aa: CASSRSVTETQYF